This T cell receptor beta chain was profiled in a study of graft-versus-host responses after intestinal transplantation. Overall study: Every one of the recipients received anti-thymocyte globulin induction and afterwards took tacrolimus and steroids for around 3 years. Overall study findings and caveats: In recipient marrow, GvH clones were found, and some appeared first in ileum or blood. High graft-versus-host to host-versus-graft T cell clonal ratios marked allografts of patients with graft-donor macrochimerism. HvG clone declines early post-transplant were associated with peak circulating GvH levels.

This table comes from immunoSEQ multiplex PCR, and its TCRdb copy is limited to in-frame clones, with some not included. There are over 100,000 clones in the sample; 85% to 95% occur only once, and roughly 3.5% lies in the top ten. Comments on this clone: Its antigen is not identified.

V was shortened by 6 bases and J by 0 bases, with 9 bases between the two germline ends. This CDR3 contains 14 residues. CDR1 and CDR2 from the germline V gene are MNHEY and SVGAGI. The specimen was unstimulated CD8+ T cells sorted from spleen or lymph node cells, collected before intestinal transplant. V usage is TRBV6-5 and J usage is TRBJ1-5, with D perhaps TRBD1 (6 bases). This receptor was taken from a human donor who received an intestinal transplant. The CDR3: CASSRQVSNQPQHF. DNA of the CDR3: TGTGCCAGCAGCAGACAGGTTAGCAATCAGCCCCAGCATTTT.